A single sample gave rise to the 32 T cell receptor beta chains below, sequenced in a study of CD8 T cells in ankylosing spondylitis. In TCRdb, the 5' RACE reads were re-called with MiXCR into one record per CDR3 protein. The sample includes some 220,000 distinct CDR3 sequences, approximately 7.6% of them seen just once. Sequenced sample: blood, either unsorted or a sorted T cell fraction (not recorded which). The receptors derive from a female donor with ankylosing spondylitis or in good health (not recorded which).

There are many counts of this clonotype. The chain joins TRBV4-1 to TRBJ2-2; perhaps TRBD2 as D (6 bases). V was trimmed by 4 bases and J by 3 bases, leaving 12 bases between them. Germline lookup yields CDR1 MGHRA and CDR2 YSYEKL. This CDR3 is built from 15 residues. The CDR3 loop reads CASSRRDSYTGELFF. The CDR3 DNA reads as TGCGCCAGCAGCCGCCGGGACTCCTACACCGGGGAGCTGTTTTTT.

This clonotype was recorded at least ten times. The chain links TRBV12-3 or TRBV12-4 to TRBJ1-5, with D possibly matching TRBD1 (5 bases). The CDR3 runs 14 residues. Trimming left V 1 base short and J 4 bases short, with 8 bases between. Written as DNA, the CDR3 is TGTGCCAGCAGTTTAGTACAGGAGAATCAGCCCCAGCATTTT. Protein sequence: CASSLVQENQPQHF.

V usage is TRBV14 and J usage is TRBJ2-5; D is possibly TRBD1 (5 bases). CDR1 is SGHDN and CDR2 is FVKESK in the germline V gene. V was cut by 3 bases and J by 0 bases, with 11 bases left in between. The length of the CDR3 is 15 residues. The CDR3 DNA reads TGTGCCAGCAGCCACAGGGTGGTGTACCAAGAGACCCAGTACTTC. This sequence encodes CASSHRVVYQETQYF.

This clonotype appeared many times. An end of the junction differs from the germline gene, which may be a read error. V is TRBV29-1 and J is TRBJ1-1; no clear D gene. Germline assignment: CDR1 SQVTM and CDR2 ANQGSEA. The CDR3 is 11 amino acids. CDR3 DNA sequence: TGCTGCGTTGGCGAGGACACTGAAGCTTTCTTT. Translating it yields CCVGEDTEAFF.

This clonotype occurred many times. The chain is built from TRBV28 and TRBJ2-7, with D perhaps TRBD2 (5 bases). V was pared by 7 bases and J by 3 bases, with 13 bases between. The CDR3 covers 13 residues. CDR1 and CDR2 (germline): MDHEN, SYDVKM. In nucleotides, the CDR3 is TGTGCCAGCACCCGGCGAGGGTTCTACGAGCAGTACTTC. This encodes CASTRRGFYEQYF.

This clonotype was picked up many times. The CDR3 DNA reads TGTGCCAGCAGACTGACTGAGAGTAACTATGGCTACACCTTC. It specifies CASRLTESNYGYTF. The chain employs TRBV27 and TRBJ1-2; D remains ambiguous. V lost 6 bases and J lost 1, with 12 bases in between. This CDR3 has 14 amino acids. Germline loops: CDR1 MNHEY, CDR2 SMNVEV (reference sequence).

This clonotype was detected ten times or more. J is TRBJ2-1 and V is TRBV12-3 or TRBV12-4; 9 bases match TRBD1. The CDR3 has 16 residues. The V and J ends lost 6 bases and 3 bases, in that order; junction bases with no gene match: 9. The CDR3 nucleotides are TGTGCCAGCAGACCACCGGGGGACAGGGACTACAATGAGCAGTTCTTC. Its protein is CASRPPGDRDYNEQFF.

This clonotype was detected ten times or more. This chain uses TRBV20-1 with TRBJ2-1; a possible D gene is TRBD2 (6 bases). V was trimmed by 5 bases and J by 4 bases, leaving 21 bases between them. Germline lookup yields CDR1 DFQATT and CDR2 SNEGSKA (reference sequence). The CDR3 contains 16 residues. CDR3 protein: CSAPGWASADYNEQFF. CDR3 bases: TGCAGTGCTCCTGGGTGGGCTAGCGCTGATTACAATGAGCAGTTCTTC.

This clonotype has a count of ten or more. For the CDR3, the DNA is TGCAGTGCTAGAGCGGGAAGCTCCTACAATGAGCAGTTCTTC. This codes for CSARAGSSYNEQFF. The rearrangement uses TRBV20-1 and TRBJ2-1, with D possibly being TRBD2 (5 bases). The CDR3 loop spans 14 amino acids. Trimming removed 1 base at V and 0 bases at J, with 7 bases between. From germline, CDR1 is DFQATT and CDR2 SNEGSKA (reference sequence).

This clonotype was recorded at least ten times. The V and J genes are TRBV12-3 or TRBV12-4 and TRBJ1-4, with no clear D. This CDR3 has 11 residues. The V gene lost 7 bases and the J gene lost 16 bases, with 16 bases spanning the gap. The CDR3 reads CASTIHLDPFF. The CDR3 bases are TGTGCCAGCACCATACACCTCGATCCGTTTTTT.

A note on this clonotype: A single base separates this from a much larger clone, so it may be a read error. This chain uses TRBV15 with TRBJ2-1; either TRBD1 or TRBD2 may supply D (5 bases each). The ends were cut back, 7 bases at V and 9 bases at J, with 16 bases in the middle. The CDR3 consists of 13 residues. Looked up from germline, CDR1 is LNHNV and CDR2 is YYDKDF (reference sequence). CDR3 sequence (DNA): TGTGCCACCAAAATTGGGGGTTTCACTGAGCAGTTCTTC. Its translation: CATKIGGFTEQFF.

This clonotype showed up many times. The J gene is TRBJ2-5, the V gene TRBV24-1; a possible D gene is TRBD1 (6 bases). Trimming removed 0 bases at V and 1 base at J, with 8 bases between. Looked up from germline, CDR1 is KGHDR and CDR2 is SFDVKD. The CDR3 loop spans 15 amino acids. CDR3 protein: CATSDLRGGQETQYF. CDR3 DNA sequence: TGTGCCACCAGTGATTTGCGAGGGGGCCAAGAGACCCAGTACTTC.

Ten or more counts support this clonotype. The CDR3 is CSAFSGIDDNEQFF. In DNA, the CDR3 is TGCAGTGCTTTTAGCGGGATAGACGACAATGAGCAGTTCTTC. The genes are TRBV20-1 and TRBJ2-1; 8 bases are shared with TRBD2. The V and J ends lost 5 bases and 5 bases, in that order; junction bases with no gene match: 8. The CDR3 contains 14 residues. CDR1 DFQATT and CDR2 SNEGSKA come from the germline V gene (reference sequence).

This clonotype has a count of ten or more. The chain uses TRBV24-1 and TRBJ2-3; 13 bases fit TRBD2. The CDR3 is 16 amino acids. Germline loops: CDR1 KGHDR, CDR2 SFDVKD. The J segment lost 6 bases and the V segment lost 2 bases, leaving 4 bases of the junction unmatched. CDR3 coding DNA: TGTGCCACCAGTGATTGGACTAGCGGGAGTTTGGATACGCAGTATTTT. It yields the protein CATSDWTSGSLDTQYF.

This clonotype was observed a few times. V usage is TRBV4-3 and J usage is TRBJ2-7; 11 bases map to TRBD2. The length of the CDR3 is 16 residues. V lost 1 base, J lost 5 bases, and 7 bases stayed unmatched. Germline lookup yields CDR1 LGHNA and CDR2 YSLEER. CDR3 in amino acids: CASSQVGSGRGDEQYF. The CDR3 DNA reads TGCGCCAGCAGCCAAGTCGGTAGCGGGAGGGGTGACGAGCAGTACTTC.

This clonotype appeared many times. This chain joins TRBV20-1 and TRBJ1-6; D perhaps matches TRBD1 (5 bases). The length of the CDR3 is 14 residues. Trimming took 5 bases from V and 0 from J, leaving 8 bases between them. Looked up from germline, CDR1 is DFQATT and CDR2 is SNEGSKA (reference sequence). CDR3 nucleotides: TGCAGTGCTTCGGGGCTCTCCTATAATTCACCCCTCCACTTT. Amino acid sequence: CSASGLSYNSPLHF.

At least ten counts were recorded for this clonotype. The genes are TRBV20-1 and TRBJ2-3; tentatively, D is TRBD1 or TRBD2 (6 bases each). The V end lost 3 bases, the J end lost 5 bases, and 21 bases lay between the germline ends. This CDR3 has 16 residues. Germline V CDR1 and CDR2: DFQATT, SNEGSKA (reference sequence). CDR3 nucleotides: TGCAGTGCTAGCCTGGAGGGGGGTACACACGGAGATACGCAGTATTTT. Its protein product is CSASLEGGTHGDTQYF.

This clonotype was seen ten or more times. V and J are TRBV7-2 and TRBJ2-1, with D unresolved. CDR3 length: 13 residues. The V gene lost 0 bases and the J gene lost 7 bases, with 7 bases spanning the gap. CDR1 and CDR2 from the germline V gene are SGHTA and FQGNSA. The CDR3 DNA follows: TGTGCCAGCAGCTTAGCGAGAGAGAATGAGCAGTTCTTC. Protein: CASSLARENEQFF.

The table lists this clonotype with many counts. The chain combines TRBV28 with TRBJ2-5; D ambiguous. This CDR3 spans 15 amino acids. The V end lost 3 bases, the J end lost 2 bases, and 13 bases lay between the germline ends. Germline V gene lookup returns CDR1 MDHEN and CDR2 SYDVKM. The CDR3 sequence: CASSFLLGGQETQYF. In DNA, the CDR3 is TGTGCCAGCAGTTTCCTACTTGGTGGGCAAGAGACCCAGTACTTC.

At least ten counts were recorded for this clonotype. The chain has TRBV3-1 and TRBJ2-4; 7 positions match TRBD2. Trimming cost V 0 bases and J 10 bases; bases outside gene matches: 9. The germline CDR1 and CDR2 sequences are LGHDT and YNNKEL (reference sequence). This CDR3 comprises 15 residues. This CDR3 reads CASSQDQSGDEIQYF. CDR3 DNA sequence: TGTGCCAGCAGCCAAGACCAAAGCGGGGACGAGATTCAGTACTTC.

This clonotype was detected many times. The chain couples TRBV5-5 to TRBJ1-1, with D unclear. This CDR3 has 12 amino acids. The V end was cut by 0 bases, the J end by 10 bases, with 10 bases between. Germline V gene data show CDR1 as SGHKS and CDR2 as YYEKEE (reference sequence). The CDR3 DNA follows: TGTGCCAGCAGCTTGGGGTCACTGGGAGCTTTCTTT. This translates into CASSLGSLGAFF.

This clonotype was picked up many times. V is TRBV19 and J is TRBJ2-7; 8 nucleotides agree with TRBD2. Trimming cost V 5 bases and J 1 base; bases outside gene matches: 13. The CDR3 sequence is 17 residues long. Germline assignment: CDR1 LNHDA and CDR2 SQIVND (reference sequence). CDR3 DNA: TGTGCCAGTAGTCTCGCGTTAGGTAGCGGGATATCCTACGAGCAGTACTTC. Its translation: CASSLALGSGISYEQYF.

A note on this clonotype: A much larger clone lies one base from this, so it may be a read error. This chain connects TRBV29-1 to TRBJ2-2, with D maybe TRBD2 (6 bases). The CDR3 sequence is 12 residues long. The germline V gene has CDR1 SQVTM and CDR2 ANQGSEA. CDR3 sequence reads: CSAGGNTGALFF. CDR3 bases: TGCAGCGCTGGGGGGAACACCGGGGCGCTGTTTTTT.

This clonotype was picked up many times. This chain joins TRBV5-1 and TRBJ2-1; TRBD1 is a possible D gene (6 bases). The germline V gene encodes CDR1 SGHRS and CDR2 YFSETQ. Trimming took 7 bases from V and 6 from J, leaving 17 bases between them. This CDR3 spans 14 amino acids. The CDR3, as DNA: TGCGCCAGCTCCACGGGACATGAGATCAATGAGCAGTTCTTC. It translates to CASSTGHEINEQFF.

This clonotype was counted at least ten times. The DNA for the CDR3 is TGTGCCACCCCCTCCGGGACTGGGAACACCGGGGAGCTGTTTTTT. Its protein is CATPSGTGNTGELFF. This chain uses TRBV24-1 with TRBJ2-2; TRBD2 might be the D (6 bases). The CDR3 is 15 amino acids. Germline CDR1 KGHDR, CDR2 SFDVKD. Trimming took off 9 bases at V and 1 base at J, with 14 bases between the two ends.

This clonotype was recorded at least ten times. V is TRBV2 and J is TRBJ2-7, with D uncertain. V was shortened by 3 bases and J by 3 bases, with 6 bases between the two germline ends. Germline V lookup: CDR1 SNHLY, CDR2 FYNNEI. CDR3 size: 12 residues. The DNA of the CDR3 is TGTGCCAGCAGTGAGAACCTCTACGAGCAGTACTTC. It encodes CASSENLYEQYF. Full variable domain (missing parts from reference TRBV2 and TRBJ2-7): EPEVTQTPSHQVTQMGQEVILRCVPISNHLYFYWYRQILGQKVEFLVSFYNNEISEKSEIFDDQFSVERPDGSNFTLKIRSTKLEDSAMYFCASSENLYEQYFGPGTRLTVT.

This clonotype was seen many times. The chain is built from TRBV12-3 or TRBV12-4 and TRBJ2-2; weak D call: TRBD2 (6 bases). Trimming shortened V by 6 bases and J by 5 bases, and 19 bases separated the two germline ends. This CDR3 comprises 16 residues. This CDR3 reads CASSRGRPEGTGELFF. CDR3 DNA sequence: TGTGCCAGCAGCCGGGGACGCCCGGAGGGGACCGGGGAGCTGTTTTTT.

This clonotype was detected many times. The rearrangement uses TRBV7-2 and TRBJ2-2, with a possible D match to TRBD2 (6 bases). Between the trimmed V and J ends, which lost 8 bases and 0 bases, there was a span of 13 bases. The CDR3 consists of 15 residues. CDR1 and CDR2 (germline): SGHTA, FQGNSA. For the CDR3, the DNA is TGTGCCAGCCGCCGCGGGACTCCGAACACCGGGGAGCTGTTTTTT. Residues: CASRRGTPNTGELFF.

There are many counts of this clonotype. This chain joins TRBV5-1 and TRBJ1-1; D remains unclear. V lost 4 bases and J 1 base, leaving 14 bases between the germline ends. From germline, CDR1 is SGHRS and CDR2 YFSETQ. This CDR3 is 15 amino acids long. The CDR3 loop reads CASSPDRIPNTEAFF. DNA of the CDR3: TGCGCCAGCAGCCCGGATCGGATCCCGAACACTGAAGCTTTCTTT.

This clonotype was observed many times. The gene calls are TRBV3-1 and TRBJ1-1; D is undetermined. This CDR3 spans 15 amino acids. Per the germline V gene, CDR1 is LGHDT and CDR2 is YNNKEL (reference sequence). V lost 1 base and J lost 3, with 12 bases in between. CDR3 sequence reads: CASSQGSDGYTEAFF. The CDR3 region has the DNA TGTGCCAGCAGCCAAGGGTCCGACGGATACACTGAAGCTTTCTTT.

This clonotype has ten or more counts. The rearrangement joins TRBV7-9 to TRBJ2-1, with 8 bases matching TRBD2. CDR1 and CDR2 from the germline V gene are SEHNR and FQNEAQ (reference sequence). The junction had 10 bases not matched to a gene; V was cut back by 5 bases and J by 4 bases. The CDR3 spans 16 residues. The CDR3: CASSTSGGPMYNEQFF. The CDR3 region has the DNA TGTGCCAGCAGCACATCGGGAGGGCCGATGTACAATGAGCAGTTCTTC.

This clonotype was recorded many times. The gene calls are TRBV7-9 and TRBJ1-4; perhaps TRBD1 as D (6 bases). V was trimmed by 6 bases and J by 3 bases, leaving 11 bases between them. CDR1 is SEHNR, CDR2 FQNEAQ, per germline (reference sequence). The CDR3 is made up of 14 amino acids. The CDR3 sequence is CASRHREANEKLFF. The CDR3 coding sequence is TGTGCCAGCAGGCACAGGGAGGCTAATGAAAAACTGTTTTTT.